Shown below are 13 T cell receptor beta chains from a single sample sequenced in a study of siplizumab effects on memory and regulatory T cells. The assay was immunoSEQ multiplex PCR, and TCRdb's table has in-frame clones only and misses some. This table has 90,000 to 130,000 clones, about nine tenths appearing once. Sequences were obtained from CD4+ T cells sorted from blood. The origin of the receptors is a human donor in good health.

The chain combines TRBV29-1 with TRBJ2-5; 7 positions agree with TRBD1. V lost 7 bases, J lost 5 bases, and 13 bases stayed unmatched. Looked up from germline, CDR1 is SQVTM and CDR2 is ANQGSEA. This CDR3 has 14 amino acids. CDR3 loop: CSGRTGARGETQYF. The CDR3 nucleotides read TGCAGCGGCAGAACAGGGGCCCGAGGGGAGACCCAGTACTTC.

In nucleotides, the CDR3 is TGTGCCAGCAGCTTATCAAGCGGAAAACTGTTTTTT. Its protein is CASSLSSGKLFF. The chain recombines TRBV7-2 with TRBJ1-4; D call uncertain. V was pared by 2 bases and J by 10 bases, with 8 bases between. This CDR3 has 12 residues. Looked up from germline, CDR1 is SGHTA and CDR2 is FQGNSA.

The genes are TRBV11-2 and TRBJ2-7; 12 nucleotides line up with TRBD2. The CDR3 is made up of 18 amino acids. Germline CDR1 is SGHAT and CDR2 is FQNNGV. Germline trimming cut 1 base from V and 4 bases from J; bases unmatched to any gene: 11. CDR3 DNA sequence: TGTGCCAGCAGCTTAGGTATCCTAGCGGGAGGGCCGAGGTACGAGCAGTACTTC. Translation gives CASSLGILAGGPRYEQYF.

This chain connects TRBV27 to TRBJ2-1; no definite D call. The V end was cut by 8 bases, the J end by 6 bases, with 17 bases between. The CDR3 consists of 14 residues. The V gene's germline CDR1 is MNHEY and CDR2 SMNVEV (reference sequence). The CDR3 is CASRLEINGNEQFF. The DNA of the CDR3 is TGTGCCAGCCGTCTAGAGATCAACGGCAATGAGCAGTTCTTC.

The chain is built from TRBV5-4 and TRBJ2-3; possibly TRBD1 or TRBD2 for D (6 bases each). The CDR3 is 17 amino acids. Germline V CDR1 and CDR2: SGHNT, YYREEE (reference sequence). The V end was cut by 3 bases, the J end by 3 bases, with 20 bases between. DNA for the CDR3: TGTGCCAGCAGCTGGGGGGCAGGTCTGATTAGGACAGATACGCAGTATTTT. Its protein is CASSWGAGLIRTDTQYF.

The chain carries TRBV19 and TRBJ1-6, with 11 bases fitting TRBD1. There are 15 residues in the CDR3. CDR1 and CDR2 (germline): LNHDA, SQIVND (reference sequence). Trimming cost V 5 bases and J 6 bases; bases outside gene matches: 3. For the CDR3, the DNA is TGTGCCAGTAGTTCGGGGACAGGGGGTAATTCACCCCTCCACTTT. Its protein is CASSSGTGGNSPLHF.

This chain joins TRBV7-9 and TRBJ1-1; TRBD1 matches 7 bases. Germline CDR1 is SEHNR and CDR2 is FQNEAQ (reference sequence). With 6 bases clipped from V and 4 bases from J, the junction kept 8 bases outside the gene matches. The CDR3 totals 14 residues. In DNA, the CDR3 is TGTGCCAGCAGGGGACAGCCTCGAGGCACTGAAGCTTTCTTT. The encoded protein is CASRGQPRGTEAFF.

This clone was detected once. The chain couples TRBV18 to TRBJ1-1; D is possibly TRBD1 (5 bases). V dropped 0 bases and J dropped 5 bases, with 7 bases sitting between them. The CDR3 loop spans 13 amino acids. Germline CDR1 KGHSH, CDR2 LQKENI. CDR3 DNA: TGTGCCAGCTCACCACCCGCAGGGACTGAAGCTTTCTTT. This encodes CASSPPAGTEAFF.

V is TRBV19 and J is TRBJ1-1; D remains unclear. The germline CDR1 and CDR2 sequences are LNHDA and SQIVND (reference sequence). Trimming shortened V by 2 bases and J by 2 bases, and 6 bases separated the two germline ends. CDR3 length: 13 residues. The CDR3 DNA follows: TGTGCCAGTAGTATAAACGGAAACACTGAAGCTTTCTTT. This sequence encodes CASSINGNTEAFF. Full variable domain (remainder filled in from reference TRBV19 and TRBJ1-1): DGGITQSPKYLFRKEGQNVTLSCEQNLNHDAMYWYRQDPGQGLRLIYYSQIVNDFQKGDIAEGYSVSREKKESFPLTVTSAQKNPTAFYLCASSINGNTEAFFGQGTRLTVV.

CDR3 nucleotide sequence: TGTGCCTGGAGCCCGACAGGGATCGCTGAAGCTTTCTTT. Protein sequence: CAWSPTGIAEAFF. The chain couples TRBV30 to TRBJ1-1, with 7 bases matching TRBD1. This CDR3 is built from 13 residues. J was trimmed by 6 bases and V by 3 bases; bases with no gene match: 7. Germline CDR1 and CDR2: GTSNPN and SVGIG (reference sequence).

The chain is built from TRBV6-5 and TRBJ1-1; 8 positions agree with TRBD1. V dropped 0 bases and J dropped 1; count of bases not matched to a gene: 1. The CDR3 length is 15 residues. CDR1 is MNHEY, CDR2 SVGAGI, per germline. The CDR3 loop is CASSYSTGANTEAFF. DNA for the CDR3: TGTGCCAGCAGTTACTCGACAGGGGCGAACACTGAAGCTTTCTTT.

The chain links TRBV19 to TRBJ1-4; D is ambiguous. The CDR3 extends over 14 amino acids. Germline CDR1 is LNHDA and CDR2 is SQIVND (reference sequence). V dropped 10 bases and J dropped 7 bases, with 19 bases sitting between them. This CDR3 reads CATEDVAVGEKLFF. The DNA of the CDR3 is TGTGCCACCGAGGATGTTGCGGTGGGTGAAAAACTGTTTTTT.

This chain uses TRBV19 with TRBJ1-4; TRBD1 agrees at 8 bases. The CDR3 has 14 residues. Germline values: CDR1 LNHDA, CDR2 SQIVND (reference sequence). The V gene end was trimmed by 4 bases and the J gene end by 8 bases; junction bases not matched to a gene: 6. The CDR3 region has the DNA TGTGCCAGTAGTACCCAGGGGGCCGGGGAAAAACTGTTTTTT. This sequence encodes CASSTQGAGEKLFF.